A selection of T cell receptor beta chains follows, all from one sample in a study of cytomegalovirus exposure and HLA in healthy donors. Produced via immunoSEQ multiplex PCR; TCRdb's table is partial and in-frame only. The sample has roughly 170,000 clones; roughly 88% are singletons. The sequenced material came from PBMCs. These TCRs come from a girl aged 2-10 years in good health and CMV-seropositive. The CDR3 runs from the conserved cysteine through the conserved F or W. The D gene is left open where the match is weak. Clone size is given for some rows only: seen once, a few or many times, or a class if the clone is expanded.

CDR3: CASSQNWDTQYF; DNA: TGCGCCAGCAGCCAAAACTGGGATACGCAGTATTTT; V: TRBV4-1; size: .; J: TRBJ2-3; length: 12; D: .
CDR3: CASRLQGSEHF; DNA: TGTGCCAGCAGGCTTCAGGGGTCTGAACACTTC; V: TRBV28; size: .; J: TRBJ2-5; length: 11; D: .
CDR3: CASSLGRLNTEAFF; DNA: TGCGCCAGCAGCTTGGGGCGGCTGAACACTGAAGCTTTCTTT; V: TRBV5-1; size: .; J: TRBJ1-1; length: 14; D: .
CDR3: CASSSRTGSNEQFF; DNA: TGTGCCAGCAGCTCAAGGACAGGGTCCAATGAGCAGTTCTTC; V: TRBV13; size: .; J: TRBJ2-1; length: 14; D: TRBD1
CDR3: CASNFPGTGESGEQFF; DNA: TGTGCCAGTAATTTTCCCGGGACAGGGGAGTCTGGTGAGCAGTTCTTC; V: TRBV19; size: .; J: TRBJ2-1; length: 16; D: TRBD1
CDR3: CSVHSGESYYGYTF; DNA: TGCAGCGTCCACTCAGGGGAGTCATACTATGGCTACACCTTC; V: TRBV29-1; size: .; J: TRBJ1-2; length: 14; D: .
CDR3: CASSLRAPGLTGGDEKLFF; DNA: TGTGCCAGCAGCTTAAGGGCCCCTGGCTTGACAGGGGGCGATGAAAAACTGTTTTTT; V: TRBV7-6; size: .; J: TRBJ1-4; length: 19; D: TRBD1
CDR3: CASSQGPQGISGNTIYF; DNA: TGCGCCAGCAGCCAAGGCCCTCAGGGGATCTCTGGAAACACCATATATTTT; V: TRBV4-1; size: .; J: TRBJ1-3; length: 17; D: .
CDR3: CASSPDRGNQPQHF; DNA: TGTGCCAGCAGTCCGGACAGGGGCAATCAGCCCCAGCATTTT; V: TRBV6-1; size: few; J: TRBJ1-5; length: 14; D: TRBD1
CDR3: CASIPSGAGGLFF; DNA: TGTGCCAGCATCCCCAGTGGGGCAGGGGGACTTTTCTTT; V: TRBV25-1; size: once; J: TRBJ1-1; length: 13; D: TRBD1
CDR3: CASIWTGRAFF; DNA: TGTGCCAGCATCTGGACAGGGAGGGCTTTCTTT; V: TRBV6-5; size: .; J: TRBJ1-1; length: 11; D: TRBD1
CDR3: CASMGKIKNTEAFF; DNA: TGTGCCAGCATGGGCAAGATAAAGAACACTGAAGCTTTCTTT; V: TRBV6-5; size: few; J: TRBJ1-1; length: 14; D: .
CDR3: CAWSVLDRNEQFF; DNA: TGTGCCTGGAGTGTCCTAGATCGCAATGAGCAGTTCTTC; V: TRBV30; size: .; J: TRBJ2-1; length: 13; D: .
CDR3: CASSPPVRVNSYEQYF; DNA: TGTGCCAGCTCACCACCGGTCCGCGTTAATTCCTACGAGCAGTACTTC; V: TRBV18; size: .; J: TRBJ2-7; length: 16; D: .
CDR3: CASSLPGSLYEQYF; DNA: TGTGCCAGCAGTTTGCCCGGGAGCCTCTACGAGCAGTACTTC; V: TRBV28; size: .; J: TRBJ2-7; length: 14; D: .
CDR3: CASSSGQMYNSPLHF; DNA: TGTGCCAGCAGCTCTGGACAGATGTATAATTCACCCCTCCACTTT; V: TRBV5-6; size: .; J: TRBJ1-6; length: 15; D: .
CDR3: CASSLVLRSPLDRSVAVHTQYF; DNA: TGCGCCAGCAGCTTGGTCCTCAGATCACCCCTCGACAGGTCGGTAGCTGTCCATACGCAGTATTTT; V: TRBV5-1; size: .; J: TRBJ2-3; length: 22; D: .
CDR3: CAWSATGVFSGNTIYF; DNA: TGTGCCTGGAGTGCCACCGGGGTCTTCTCTGGAAACACCATATATTTT; V: TRBV30; size: .; J: TRBJ1-3; length: 16; D: .
CDR3: CASSPTPGTRTYEQYF; DNA: TGTGCCAGCAGCCCCACCCCCGGGACTAGGACCTACGAGCAGTACTTC; V: TRBV7-3; size: .; J: TRBJ2-7; length: 16; D: TRBD2
CDR3: CSARLTPGYTF; DNA: TGCAGTGCTAGATTGACACCTGGCTACACCTTC; V: TRBV20-1; size: .; J: TRBJ1-2; length: 11; D: .
CDR3: CASGKTGQETQYF; DNA: TGTGCCAGCGGAAAGACAGGACAAGAGACCCAGTACTTC; V: TRBV7-3; size: .; J: TRBJ2-5; length: 13; D: .
CDR3: CAWSLGLGEQFF; DNA: TGTGCCTGGAGTCTCGGACTAGGAGAGCAGTTCTTC; V: TRBV30; size: .; J: TRBJ2-1; length: 12; D: TRBD2
CDR3: CAWSPQTGASGANVLTF; DNA: TGTGCCTGGAGTCCCCAGACAGGGGCCTCTGGGGCCAACGTCCTGACTTTC; V: TRBV30; size: once; J: TRBJ2-6; length: 17; D: TRBD1
CDR3: CASSWTSGATGELFF; DNA: TGTGCCAGCAGCTGGACTAGCGGGGCCACCGGGGAGCTGTTTTTT; V: TRBV6-5; size: few; J: TRBJ2-2; length: 15; D: TRBD2
CDR3: CASSLNPRVPNSEAFF; DNA: TGTGCCAGCAGCCTAAATCCACGGGTCCCGAACTCTGAAGCTTTCTTT; V: TRBV5-6; size: few; J: TRBJ1-1; length: 16; D: .
CDR3: CASSVGLSNEQFF; DNA: TGTGCCAGCAGCGTAGGACTGTCCAATGAGCAGTTCTTC; V: TRBV9; size: .; J: TRBJ2-1; length: 13; D: .
CDR3: CASRIPGGTDTQYF; DNA: TGTGCCAGCAGGATACCGGGGGGCACAGATACGCAGTATTTT; V: TRBV28; size: .; J: TRBJ2-3; length: 14; D: .
CDR3: CASSSSSGGYEQYF; DNA: TGTGCCAGCAGCTCTTCTAGCGGGGGCTACGAGCAGTACTTC; V: TRBV7-2; size: .; J: TRBJ2-7; length: 14; D: TRBD2
CDR3: CASSEPPRPQGTYEQYF; DNA: TGTGCCAGCAGTGAACCCCCCCGACCCCAGGGTACCTACGAGCAGTACTTC; V: TRBV25-1; size: .; J: TRBJ2-7; length: 17; D: .
CDR3: CASSPTALTGGEEKLFF; DNA: TGTGCCAGCAGCCCCACCGCCCTCACAGGGGGCGAGGAAAAACTGTTTTTT; V: TRBV4-2; size: few; J: TRBJ1-4; length: 17; D: TRBD1
CDR3: CASSSSTGRRTEAFF; DNA: TGTGCCAGCAGTTCCTCGACAGGGAGGAGGACTGAAGCTTTCTTT; V: TRBV6-5; size: .; J: TRBJ1-1; length: 15; D: TRBD1
CDR3: CSVGLHTGELFF; DNA: TGCAGCGTTGGACTTCATACCGGGGAGCTGTTTTTT; V: TRBV29-1; size: .; J: TRBJ2-2; length: 12; D: .
CDR3: CASSTTPGTRTYEQYF; DNA: TGTGCCAGCAGTACCACCCCCGGGACACGCACCTACGAGCAGTACTTC; V: TRBV2; size: few; J: TRBJ2-7; length: 16; D: .
CDR3: CASSQGEERLKGYTF; DNA: TGTGCCAGCAGCCAAGGAGAAGAGCGGCTGAAGGGCTACACCTTC; V: TRBV4-2; size: .; J: TRBJ1-2; length: 15; D: .
CDR3: CAISFVAASGSSPQYF; DNA: TGTGCCATCAGTTTTGTCGCGGCTAGCGGGAGTTCGCCGCAGTATTTT; V: TRBV10-3; size: .; J: TRBJ2-3; length: 16; D: TRBD2
CDR3: CASSGNRLADTYEQYF; DNA: TGTGCCAGCAGTGGGAATCGACTAGCGGACACCTACGAGCAGTACTTC; V: TRBV6-1; size: .; J: TRBJ2-7; length: 16; D: TRBD2
CDR3: CASSLVASGRGEQYF; DNA: TGCGCCAGCAGCTTGGTGGCTAGCGGGAGGGGTGAGCAGTACTTC; V: TRBV5-1; size: .; J: TRBJ2-7; length: 15; D: TRBD2
CDR3: CASSTRERNTQYF; DNA: TGTGCCAGCAGTACGAGAGAAAGAAATACGCAGTATTTT; V: TRBV6-5; size: .; J: TRBJ2-3; length: 13; D: .
CDR3: CASSALEGTYGYTF; DNA: TGTGCCAGCAGTGCCCTTGAGGGCACTTATGGCTACACCTTC; V: TRBV6-1; size: .; J: TRBJ1-2; length: 14; D: .
CDR3: CASATGGSGNEQFF; DNA: TGTGCCAGTGCGACGGGAGGATCGGGCAATGAGCAGTTCTTC; V: TRBV9; size: .; J: TRBJ2-1; length: 14; D: TRBD2
CDR3: CASSFLSLAGYTF; DNA: TGTGCCAGCAGCTTCCTCTCATTAGCCGGCTACACCTTC; V: TRBV7-2; size: .; J: TRBJ1-2; length: 13; D: .
CDR3: CASSIRGRGGANQPQHF; DNA: TGTGCCAGTAGTATAAGGGGGCGGGGTGGCGCCAATCAGCCCCAGCATTTT; V: TRBV19; size: .; J: TRBJ1-5; length: 17; D: TRBD1
CDR3: CASSDLSTGLDTEAFF; DNA: TGCGCCAGCAGTGACCTTTCAACAGGGCTGGACACTGAAGCTTTCTTT; V: TRBV10-2; size: once; J: TRBJ1-1; length: 16; D: .
CDR3: CASSSWGQGPGELFF; DNA: TGTGCCAGCAGCTCTTGGGGACAGGGTCCCGGGGAGCTGTTTTTT; V: TRBV11-2; size: .; J: TRBJ2-2; length: 15; D: TRBD1
CDR3: CATSRDSGGTLTYEQYF; DNA: TGTGCCACCAGCAGAGATTCAGGGGGGACACTCACCTACGAGCAGTACTTC; V: TRBV15; size: .; J: TRBJ2-7; length: 17; D: .
CDR3: CASSLPGQGAEQYF; DNA: TGCGCCAGCAGCCTACCGGGACAGGGCGCCGAGCAGTACTTC; V: TRBV5-1; size: .; J: TRBJ2-7; length: 14; D: TRBD1
CDR3: CASSLAQSAGNYEQYF; DNA: TGTGCCAGCAGCTTAGCGCAGTCGGCGGGAAACTACGAGCAGTACTTC; V: TRBV7-9; size: .; J: TRBJ2-7; length: 16; D: .
CDR3: CASSPQGRPGGYYTEAFF; DNA: TGTGCCAGCAGCCCCCAGGGCCGACCAGGGGGATATTACACTGAAGCTTTCTTT; V: TRBV21-1; size: .; J: TRBJ1-1; length: 18; D: .
CDR3: CASSLRGQNTEAFF; DNA: TGTGCCAGCAGTTTAAGGGGTCAGAACACTGAAGCTTTCTTT; V: TRBV27; size: once; J: TRBJ1-1; length: 14; D: .
CDR3: CASSLAGGGADTQYF; DNA: TGCGCCAGCAGCTTGGCGGGAGGAGGGGCAGATACGCAGTATTTT; V: TRBV5-1; size: .; J: TRBJ2-3; length: 15; D: TRBD2
CDR3: CASSSLDYLGTFQETQYF; DNA: TGTGCCAGCAGTTCCCTAGACTACCTTGGAACTTTCCAAGAGACCCAGTACTTC; V: TRBV28; size: .; J: TRBJ2-5; length: 18; D: .
CDR3: CASSLGQGVVGELFF; DNA: TGCGCCAGCAGCCTGGGACAGGGGGTAGTCGGGGAGCTGTTTTTT; V: TRBV5-1; size: .; J: TRBJ2-2; length: 15; D: TRBD1
CDR3: CASSQPRGTQYF; DNA: TGCGCCAGCAGCCAACCAAGAGGGACCCAGTACTTC; V: TRBV4-1; size: .; J: TRBJ2-5; length: 12; D: .
CDR3: CAWSVRTGRTDTQYF; DNA: TGTGCCTGGAGTGTACGGACAGGGCGCACAGATACGCAGTATTTT; V: TRBV30; size: .; J: TRBJ2-3; length: 15; D: TRBD1
CDR3: CANRAGADTQYF; DNA: TGTGCCAACCGGGCGGGGGCAGATACGCAGTATTTT; V: TRBV9; size: .; J: TRBJ2-3; length: 12; D: TRBD2